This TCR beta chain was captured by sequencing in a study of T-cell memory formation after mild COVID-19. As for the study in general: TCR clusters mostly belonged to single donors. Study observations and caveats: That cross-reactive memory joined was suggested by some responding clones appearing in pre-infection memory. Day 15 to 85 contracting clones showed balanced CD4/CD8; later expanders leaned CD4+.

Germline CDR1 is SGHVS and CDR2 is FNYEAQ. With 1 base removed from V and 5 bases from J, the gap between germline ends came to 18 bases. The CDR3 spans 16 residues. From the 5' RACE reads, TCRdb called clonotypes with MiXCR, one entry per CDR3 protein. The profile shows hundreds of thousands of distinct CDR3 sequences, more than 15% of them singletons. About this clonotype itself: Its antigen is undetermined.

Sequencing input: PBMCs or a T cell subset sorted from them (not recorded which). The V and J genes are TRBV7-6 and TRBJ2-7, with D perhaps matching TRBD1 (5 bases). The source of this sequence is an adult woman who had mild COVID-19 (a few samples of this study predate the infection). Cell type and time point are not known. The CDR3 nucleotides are TGTGCCAGCAGCTTAGGGGCTTTGGGGCCAGTTGACGAGCAGTACTTC. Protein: CASSLGALGPVDEQYF. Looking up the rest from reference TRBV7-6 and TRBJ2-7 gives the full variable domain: GAGVSQSPRYKVTKRGQDVALRCDPISGHVSLYWYRQALGQGPEFLTYFNYEAQQDKSGLPNDRFSAERPEGSISTLTIQRTEQRDSAMYRCASSLGALGPVDEQYFGPGTRLTVT.